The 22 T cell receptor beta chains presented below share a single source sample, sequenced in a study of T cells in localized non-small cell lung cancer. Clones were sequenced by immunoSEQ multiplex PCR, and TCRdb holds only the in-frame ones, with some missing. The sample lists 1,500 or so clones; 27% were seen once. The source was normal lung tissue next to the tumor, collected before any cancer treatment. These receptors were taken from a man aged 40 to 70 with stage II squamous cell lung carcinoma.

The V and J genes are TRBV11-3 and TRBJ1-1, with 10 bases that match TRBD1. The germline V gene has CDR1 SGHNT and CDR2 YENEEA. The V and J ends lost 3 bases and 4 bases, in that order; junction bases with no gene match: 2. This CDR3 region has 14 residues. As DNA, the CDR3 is TGTGCCAGCAGCTTGACAGGGGGCAGCACTGAAGCTTTCTTT. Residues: CASSLTGGSTEAFF.

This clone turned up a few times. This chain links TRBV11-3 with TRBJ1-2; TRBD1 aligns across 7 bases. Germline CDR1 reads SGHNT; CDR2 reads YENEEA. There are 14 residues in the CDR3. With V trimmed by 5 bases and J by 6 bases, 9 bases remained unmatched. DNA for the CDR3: TGTGCCAGCAGCGGGGAGGACAGGCTCAATGGCTACACCTTC. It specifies CASSGEDRLNGYTF.

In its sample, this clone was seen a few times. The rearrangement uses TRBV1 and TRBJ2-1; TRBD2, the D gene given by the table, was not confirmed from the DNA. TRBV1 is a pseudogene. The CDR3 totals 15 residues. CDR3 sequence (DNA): TGCACCAGCAGCCAAGCTAGCGTTTCCTACAATGAGCAGTTCTTC. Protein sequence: CTSSQASVSYNEQFF.

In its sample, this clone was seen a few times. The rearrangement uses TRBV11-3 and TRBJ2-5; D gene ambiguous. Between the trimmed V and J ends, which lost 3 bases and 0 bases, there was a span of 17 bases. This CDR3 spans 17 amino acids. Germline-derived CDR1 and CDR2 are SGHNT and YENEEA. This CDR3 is CASSLVPRSSYQETQYF. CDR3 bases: TGTGCCAGCAGCTTGGTTCCTAGGTCATCCTACCAAGAGACCCAGTACTTC.

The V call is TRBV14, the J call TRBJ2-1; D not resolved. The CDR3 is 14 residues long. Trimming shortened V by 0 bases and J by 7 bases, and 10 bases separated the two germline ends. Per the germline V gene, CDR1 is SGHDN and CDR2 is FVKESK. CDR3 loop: CASSQDIGINEQFF. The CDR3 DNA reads TGTGCCAGCAGCCAAGATATCGGTATAAATGAGCAGTTCTTC. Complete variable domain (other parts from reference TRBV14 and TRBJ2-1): EAGVTQFPSHSVIEKGQTVTLRCDPISGHDNLYWYRRVMGKEIKFLLHFVKESKQDESGMPNNRFLAERTGGTYSTLKVQPAELEDSGVYFCASSQDIGINEQFFGPGTRLTVL.

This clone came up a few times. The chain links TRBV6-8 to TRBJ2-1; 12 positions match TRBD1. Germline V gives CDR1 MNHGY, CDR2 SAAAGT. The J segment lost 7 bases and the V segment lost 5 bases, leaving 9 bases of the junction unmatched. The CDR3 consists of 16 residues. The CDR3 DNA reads TGTGCCAGCAGTGGACAGGGACAGGGGGCGCGGAATGAGCAGTTCTTC. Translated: CASSGQGQGARNEQFF.

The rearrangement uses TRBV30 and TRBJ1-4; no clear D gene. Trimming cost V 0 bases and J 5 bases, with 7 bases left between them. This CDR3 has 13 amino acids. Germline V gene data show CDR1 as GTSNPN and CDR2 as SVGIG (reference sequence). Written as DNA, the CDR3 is TGTGCCTGGAGTGTGAGGTTCAATGAAAAACTGTTTTTT. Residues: CAWSVRFNEKLFF.

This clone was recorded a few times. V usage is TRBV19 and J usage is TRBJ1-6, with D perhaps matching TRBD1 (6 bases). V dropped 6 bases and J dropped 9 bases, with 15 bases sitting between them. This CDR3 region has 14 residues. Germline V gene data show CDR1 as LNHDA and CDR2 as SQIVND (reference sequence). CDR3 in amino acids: CASSPGTPGSPLHF. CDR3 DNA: TGTGCCAGTAGCCCCGGGACACCCGGTTCACCCCTCCACTTT.

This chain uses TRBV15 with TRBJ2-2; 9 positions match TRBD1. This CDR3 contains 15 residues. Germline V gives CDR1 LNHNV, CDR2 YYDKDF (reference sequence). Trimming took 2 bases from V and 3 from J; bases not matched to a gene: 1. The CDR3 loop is CATSRRTGDTGELFF. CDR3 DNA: TGTGCCACCAGCAGAAGGACAGGGGACACCGGGGAGCTGTTTTTT.

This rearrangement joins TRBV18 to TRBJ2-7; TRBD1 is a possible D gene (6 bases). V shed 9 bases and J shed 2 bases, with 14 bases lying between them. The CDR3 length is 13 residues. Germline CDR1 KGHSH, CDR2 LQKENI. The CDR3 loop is CASSTGRTYEQYF. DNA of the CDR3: TGTGCCAGTTCGACAGGCCGAACCTACGAGCAGTACTTC.

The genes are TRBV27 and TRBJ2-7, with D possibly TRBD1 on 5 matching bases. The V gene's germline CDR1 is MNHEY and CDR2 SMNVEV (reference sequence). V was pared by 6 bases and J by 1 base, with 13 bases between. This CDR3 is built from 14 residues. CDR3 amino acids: CASRPQGNSYEQYF. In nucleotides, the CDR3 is TGTGCCAGCAGGCCTCAGGGAAATTCCTACGAGCAGTACTTC.

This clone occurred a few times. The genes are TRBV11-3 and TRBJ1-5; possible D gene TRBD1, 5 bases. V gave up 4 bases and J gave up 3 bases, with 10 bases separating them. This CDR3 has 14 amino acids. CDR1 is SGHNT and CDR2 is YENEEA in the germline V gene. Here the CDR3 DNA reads TGTGCCAGCAGCTCCTGGGGGGACAATCAGCCCCAGCATTTT. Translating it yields CASSSWGDNQPQHF.

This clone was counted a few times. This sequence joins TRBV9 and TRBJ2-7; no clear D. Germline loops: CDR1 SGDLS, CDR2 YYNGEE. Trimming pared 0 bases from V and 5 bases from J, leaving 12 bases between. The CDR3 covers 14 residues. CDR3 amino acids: CASSVGLRKDEQYF. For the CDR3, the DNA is TGTGCCAGCAGCGTAGGACTCCGGAAGGACGAGCAGTACTTC.

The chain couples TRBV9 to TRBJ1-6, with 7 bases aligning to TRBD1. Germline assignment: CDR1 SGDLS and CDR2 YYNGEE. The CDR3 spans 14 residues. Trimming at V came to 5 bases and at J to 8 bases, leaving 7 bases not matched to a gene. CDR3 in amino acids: CASRIRQGHSPLHF. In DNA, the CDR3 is TGTGCCAGCAGGATCAGACAGGGCCATTCACCCCTCCACTTT.

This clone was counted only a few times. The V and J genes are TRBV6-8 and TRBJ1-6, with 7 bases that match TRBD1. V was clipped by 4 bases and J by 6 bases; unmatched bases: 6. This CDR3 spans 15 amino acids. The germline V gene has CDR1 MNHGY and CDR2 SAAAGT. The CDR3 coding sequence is TGTGCCAGCAGTTCGCTGACAGGGTCTAATTCACCCCTCCACTTT. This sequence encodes CASSSLTGSNSPLHF.

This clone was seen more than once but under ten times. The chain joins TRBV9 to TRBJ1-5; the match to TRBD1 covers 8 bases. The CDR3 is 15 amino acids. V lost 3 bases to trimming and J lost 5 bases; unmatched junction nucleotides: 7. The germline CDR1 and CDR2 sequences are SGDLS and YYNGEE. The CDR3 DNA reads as TGTGCCAGCAGCGCTGGACAGGGAAGGGATCAGCCCCAGCATTTT. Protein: CASSAGQGRDQPQHF.

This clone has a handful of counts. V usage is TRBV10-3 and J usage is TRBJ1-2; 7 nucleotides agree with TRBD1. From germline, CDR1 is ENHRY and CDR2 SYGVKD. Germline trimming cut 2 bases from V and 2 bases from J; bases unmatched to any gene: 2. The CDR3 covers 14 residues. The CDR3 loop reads CAISEGRGNYGYTF. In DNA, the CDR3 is TGTGCCATCAGTGAGGGCAGGGGGAACTATGGCTACACCTTC.

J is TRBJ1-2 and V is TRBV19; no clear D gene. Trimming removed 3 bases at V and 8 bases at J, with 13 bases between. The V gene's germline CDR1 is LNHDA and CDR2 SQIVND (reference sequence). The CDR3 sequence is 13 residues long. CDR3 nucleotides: TGTGCCAGTAGTATTCTACCCTTATTCGGCTACACCTTC. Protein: CASSILPLFGYTF.

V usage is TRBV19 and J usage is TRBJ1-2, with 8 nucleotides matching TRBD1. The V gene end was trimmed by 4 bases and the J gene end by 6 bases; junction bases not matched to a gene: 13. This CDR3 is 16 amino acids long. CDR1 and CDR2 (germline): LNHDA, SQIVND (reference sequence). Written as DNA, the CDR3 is TGTGCCAGTAGTACGTTGTCCCGGGACAGGTCTAATGGCTACACCTTC. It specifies CASSTLSRDRSNGYTF.

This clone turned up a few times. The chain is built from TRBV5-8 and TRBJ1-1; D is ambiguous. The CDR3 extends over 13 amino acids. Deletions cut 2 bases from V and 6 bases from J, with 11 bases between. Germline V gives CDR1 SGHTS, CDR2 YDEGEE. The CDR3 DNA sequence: TGTGCCAGCAGCTTAGTAGTGTCCTCTGAAGCTTTCTTT. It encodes CASSLVVSSEAFF.

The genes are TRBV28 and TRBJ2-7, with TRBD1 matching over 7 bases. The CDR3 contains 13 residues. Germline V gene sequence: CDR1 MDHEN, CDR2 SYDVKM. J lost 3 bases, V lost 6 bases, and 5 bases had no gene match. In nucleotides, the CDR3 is TGTGCCAGCAGCGCGACAGGGTACTACGAGCAGTACTTC. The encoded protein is CASSATGYYEQYF.

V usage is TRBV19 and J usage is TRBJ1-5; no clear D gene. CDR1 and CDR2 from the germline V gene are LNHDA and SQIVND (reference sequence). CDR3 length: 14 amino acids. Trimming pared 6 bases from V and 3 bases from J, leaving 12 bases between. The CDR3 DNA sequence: TGTGCCAGTAGAAGAGACTCTCTCAATCAGCCCCAGCATTTT. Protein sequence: CASRRDSLNQPQHF.